This T cell receptor (beta chain) came from a study of blood T cells in healthy people across ages (dated by TCRdb to the mid-2010s). Regarding the complete study: In model experiments, template switching captured about one uniquely barcoded TCR beta cDNA molecule for every two T cells. The donors were divided into four age groups: young (average approximately 16 years), middle-aged (over 35), aged (approximately 64) and long-lived (82). To track age-related changes in TCR beta repertoire diversity, the study relied on deep sequencing normalized with unique cDNA molecular identifiers. Using the same blood draw, the study looked at two additional independent replicas of 1 million unique cDNA reads for two donors, one aged 18 to 29 and the other aged 80 or older. Donors of different ages were randomly distributed across sequencing lanes to avoid experimental bias.

From cysteine to phenylalanine, the CDR3 is 14 amino acids long. The CDR3 DNA has 42 bases and is translated from base 1. From the germline V gene, CDR1 is SGHTA and CDR2 is FQGNSA. Deletion took 4 bases off V and 2 bases off J, with a span of 9 bases between the germline ends. This clonotype was seen at least ten times. The clone's antigen remains unknown. Per-base qualities were not stored, and no clone one base away is much larger. Points the paper makes about the study in general: Observed TCR beta diversity per million T cells fell roughly linearly with age, and a significant reduction was already apparent by age around 44. Total diversity estimates from one million sequenced T cells were considered lower bounds and underestimates. Since profiling was done on bulk unsorted PBMCs, naive and antigen-experienced compartments could not be conclusively compared. Compared with the aged group, more naive CD4+ T cells, fewer expanded clones and increased TCR diversity were shown by the long-lived group, suggesting age selection. Donor CMV infection status was unknown, potentially confounding age-related changes in expanded clonotypes. The percentage of naive T cells measured by flow cytometry correlated strongly with observed TCR beta diversity.

The library was prepared using 5' RACE. Sequencing instrument: Illumina HiSeq 2500. The second PCR ran for roughly 7 to 12 cycles and used a J-beta primer mix along with a sample-barcoded 5' primer. Each TCR beta cDNA molecule received a unique molecular identifier from a template-switch 5' adaptor carrying 12 random nucleotides. Each sample yielded at least 3 million CDR3-containing paired-end reads. All of the RNA was converted into first-strand cDNA using the Mint cDNA synthesis kit, with a TRBC-specific oligonucleotide serving as the primer. After uracil-DNA glycosylase treatment, a first 18-cycle PCR used universal primers M1SS and BC2_uni_R on all cDNA. As for the original processing: For normalization, 1 million high-quality reads were randomly selected from each sample, with every read carrying a distinct molecular identifier. Instead of being binned into consensus sequences, reads with shared molecular identifiers were discarded. MiTCR, run with a Q25 quality threshold and the strictest error-elimination algorithm, handled CDR3 identification, clonotype clustering and error correction. A nonparametric unseen species model using Euler transformation provided a lower-bound estimate of total TCR beta diversity. TCRdb reran the public reads through fastp at Q25 and MiXCR, keeping productive beta chains. Rows matching on CDR3 protein sequence are summarized as one entry with the most common DNA and genes. For this entry, the V and J calls and clone size follow TCRdb and not the study's own pipeline. The sample records hundreds of thousands of distinct CDR3 sequences, 25% to 30% of which are singletons. The ten largest clones capture roughly a sixth of the sample.

Systemically healthy Caucasian individuals from Russia, some 38 in total and aged about 6 to 90 years, were included as donors. Each donor gave 8.5 to 10 milliliters of peripheral blood, collected into EDTA-treated Vacutainer tubes. PBMCs were isolated by Ficoll-Paque density-gradient centrifugation, with at least 6 million obtained per sample. Total RNA, at least 6 micrograms per sample, was extracted from PBMCs with Trizol reagent. Naive CD45RAhigh/CD27high T cell percentages were measured by flow cytometry on a PBMC aliquot from every donor. This sequence was found in a woman aged 80 or older in good health. Sequenced input: blood. The sequence links TRBV7-2 to TRBJ2-1, with the D gene not confidently named. In nucleotide form, the sequence is TGTGCCAGCAGCTCGCGAACTACCTACAATGAGCAGTTCTTC. Translated, this gives CASSSRTTYNEQFF.